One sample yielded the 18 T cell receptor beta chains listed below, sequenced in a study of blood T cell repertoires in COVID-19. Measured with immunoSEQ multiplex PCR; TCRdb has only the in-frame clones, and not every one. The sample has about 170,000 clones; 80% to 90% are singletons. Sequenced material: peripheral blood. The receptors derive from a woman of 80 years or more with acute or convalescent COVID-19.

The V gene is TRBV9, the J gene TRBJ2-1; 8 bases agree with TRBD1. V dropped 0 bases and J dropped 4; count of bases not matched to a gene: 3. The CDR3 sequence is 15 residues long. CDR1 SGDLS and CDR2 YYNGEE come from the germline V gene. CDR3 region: CASSVDNRGYNEQFF. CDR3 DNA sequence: TGTGCCAGCAGCGTAGACAACAGGGGGTACAATGAGCAGTTCTTC.

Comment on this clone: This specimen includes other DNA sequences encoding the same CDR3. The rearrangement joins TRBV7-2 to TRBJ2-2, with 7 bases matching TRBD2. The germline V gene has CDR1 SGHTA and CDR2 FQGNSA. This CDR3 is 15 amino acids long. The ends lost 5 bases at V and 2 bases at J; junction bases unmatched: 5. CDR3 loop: CASSLRLANTGELFF. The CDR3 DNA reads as TGTGCCAGCAGCCTAAGACTAGCCAACACCGGGGAGCTGTTTTTT.

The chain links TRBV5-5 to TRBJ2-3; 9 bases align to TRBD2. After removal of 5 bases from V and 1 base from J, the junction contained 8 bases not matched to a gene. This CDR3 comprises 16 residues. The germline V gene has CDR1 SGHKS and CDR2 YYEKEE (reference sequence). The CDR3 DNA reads TGTGCCAGCAGAACTGAGACTAGCGGACGCACAGATACGCAGTATTTT. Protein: CASRTETSGRTDTQYF.

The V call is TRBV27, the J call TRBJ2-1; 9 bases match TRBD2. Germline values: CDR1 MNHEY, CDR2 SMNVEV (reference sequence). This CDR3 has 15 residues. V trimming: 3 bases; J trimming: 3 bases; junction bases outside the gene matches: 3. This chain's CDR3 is CASSFRLAVYNEQFF. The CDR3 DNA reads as TGTGCCAGCAGTTTCCGACTAGCGGTCTACAATGAGCAGTTCTTC.

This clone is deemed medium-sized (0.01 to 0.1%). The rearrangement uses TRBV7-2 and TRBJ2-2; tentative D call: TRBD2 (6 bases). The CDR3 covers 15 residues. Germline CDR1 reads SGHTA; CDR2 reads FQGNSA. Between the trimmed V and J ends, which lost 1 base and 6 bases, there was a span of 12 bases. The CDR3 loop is CASSLVPTRSGELFF. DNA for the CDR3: TGTGCCAGCAGCTTAGTTCCGACTAGGTCCGGGGAGCTGTTTTTT.

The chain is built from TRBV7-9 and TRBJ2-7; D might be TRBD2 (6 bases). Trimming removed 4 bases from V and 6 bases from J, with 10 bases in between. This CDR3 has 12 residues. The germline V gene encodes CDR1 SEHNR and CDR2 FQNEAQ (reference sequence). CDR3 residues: CASSWRGFEQYF. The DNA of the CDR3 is TGTGCCAGCAGCTGGAGGGGTTTCGAGCAGTACTTC.

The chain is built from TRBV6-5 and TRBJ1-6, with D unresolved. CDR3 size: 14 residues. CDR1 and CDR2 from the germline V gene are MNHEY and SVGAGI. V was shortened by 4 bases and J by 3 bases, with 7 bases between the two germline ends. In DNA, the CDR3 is TGTGCCAGCAGTTTTCGGGACTATAATTCACCCCTCCACTTT. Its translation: CASSFRDYNSPLHF.

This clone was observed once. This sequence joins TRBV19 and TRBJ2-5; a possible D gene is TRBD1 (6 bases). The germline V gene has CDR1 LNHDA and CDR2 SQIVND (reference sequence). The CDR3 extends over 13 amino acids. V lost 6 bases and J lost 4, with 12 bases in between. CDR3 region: CASSSTGLETQYF. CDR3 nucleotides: TGTGCCAGTAGCAGCACAGGGTTAGAGACCCAGTACTTC.

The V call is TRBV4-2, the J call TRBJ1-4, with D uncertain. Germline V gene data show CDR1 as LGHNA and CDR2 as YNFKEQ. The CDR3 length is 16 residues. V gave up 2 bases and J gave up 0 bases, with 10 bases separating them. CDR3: CASSQTLGATNEKLFF. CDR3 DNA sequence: TGTGCCAGCAGCCAAACTCTCGGGGCAACTAATGAAAAACTGTTTTTT.

DNA of the CDR3: TGTGCCAGCAGTCCTTGGGACAAAGATGGCTACACCTTC. Its translation: CASSPWDKDGYTF. The chain links TRBV27 to TRBJ1-2, with D maybe TRBD1 (6 bases). Between the trimmed V and J ends, which lost 5 bases and 6 bases, there was a span of 13 bases. From germline, CDR1 is MNHEY and CDR2 SMNVEV (reference sequence). CDR3 size: 13 residues.

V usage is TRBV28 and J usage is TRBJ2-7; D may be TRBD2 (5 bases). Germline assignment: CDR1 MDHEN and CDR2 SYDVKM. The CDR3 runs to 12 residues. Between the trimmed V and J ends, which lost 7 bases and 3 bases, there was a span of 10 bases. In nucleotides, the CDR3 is TGTGCCAGCACCGGACGGGGCTACGAGCAGTACTTC. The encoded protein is CASTGRGYEQYF.

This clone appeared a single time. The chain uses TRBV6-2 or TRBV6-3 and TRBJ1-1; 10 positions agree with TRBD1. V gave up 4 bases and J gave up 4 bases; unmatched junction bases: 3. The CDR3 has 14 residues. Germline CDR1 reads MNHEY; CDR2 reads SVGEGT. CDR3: CASSSDRGPTEAFF. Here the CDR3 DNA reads TGTGCCAGCAGTTCAGACAGGGGGCCCACTGAAGCTTTCTTT.

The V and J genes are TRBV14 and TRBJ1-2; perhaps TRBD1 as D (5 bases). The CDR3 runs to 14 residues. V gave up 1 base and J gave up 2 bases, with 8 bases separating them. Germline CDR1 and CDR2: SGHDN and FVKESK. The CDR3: CASSQVQANYGYTF. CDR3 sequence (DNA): TGTGCCAGCAGCCAAGTACAGGCAAACTATGGCTACACCTTC.

The CDR3: CASSLDRDYEQYF. The CDR3 DNA reads TGCGCCAGCAGCTTGGACAGAGACTACGAGCAGTACTTC. The V call is TRBV5-1, the J call TRBJ2-7; D uncertain. V lost 0 bases to trimming and J lost 3 bases, with 7 bases between them. The CDR3 has 13 residues. Germline lookup yields CDR1 SGHRS and CDR2 YFSETQ.

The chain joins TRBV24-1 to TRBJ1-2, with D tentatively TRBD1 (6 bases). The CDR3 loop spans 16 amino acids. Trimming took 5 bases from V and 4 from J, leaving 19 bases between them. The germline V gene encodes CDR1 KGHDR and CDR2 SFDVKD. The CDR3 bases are TGTGCCACCAGTGGATCCTTGGGGAGGGGGGGCTATGGCTACACCTTC. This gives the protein CATSGSLGRGGYGYTF.

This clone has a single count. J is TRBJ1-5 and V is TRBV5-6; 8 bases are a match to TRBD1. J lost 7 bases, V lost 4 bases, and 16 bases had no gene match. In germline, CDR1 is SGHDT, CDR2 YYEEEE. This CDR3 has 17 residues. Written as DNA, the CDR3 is TGTGCCAGCAGCCGCAGGCGGGCAGGGGGCTTGGAACAGCCCCAGCATTTT. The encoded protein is CASSRRRAGGLEQPQHF. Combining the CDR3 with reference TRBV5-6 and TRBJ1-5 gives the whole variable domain DAGVTQSPTHLIKTRGQQVTLRCSPKSGHDTVSWYQQALGQGPQFIFQYYEEEERQRGNFPDRFSGHQFPNYSSELNVNALLLGDSALYLCASSRRRAGGLEQPQHFGDGTRLSIL.

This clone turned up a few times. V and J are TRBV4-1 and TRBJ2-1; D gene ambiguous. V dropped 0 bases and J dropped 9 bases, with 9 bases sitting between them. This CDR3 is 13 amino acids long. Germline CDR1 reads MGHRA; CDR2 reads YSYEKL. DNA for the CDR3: TGCGCCAGCAGCCAAGATTTGGTAGCTGAGCAGTTCTTC. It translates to CASSQDLVAEQFF.

The CDR3 sequence: CASSPRRQPNEKLFF. The CDR3 DNA sequence: TGTGCCAGCAGTCCTCGTCGACAGCCTAATGAAAAACTGTTTTTT. The chain uses TRBV7-8 and TRBJ1-4; tentative D call: TRBD1 (5 bases). With 6 bases removed from V and 3 bases from J, the gap between germline ends came to 14 bases. This CDR3 is built from 15 residues. In germline, CDR1 is SGHVS, CDR2 FQNEAQ.